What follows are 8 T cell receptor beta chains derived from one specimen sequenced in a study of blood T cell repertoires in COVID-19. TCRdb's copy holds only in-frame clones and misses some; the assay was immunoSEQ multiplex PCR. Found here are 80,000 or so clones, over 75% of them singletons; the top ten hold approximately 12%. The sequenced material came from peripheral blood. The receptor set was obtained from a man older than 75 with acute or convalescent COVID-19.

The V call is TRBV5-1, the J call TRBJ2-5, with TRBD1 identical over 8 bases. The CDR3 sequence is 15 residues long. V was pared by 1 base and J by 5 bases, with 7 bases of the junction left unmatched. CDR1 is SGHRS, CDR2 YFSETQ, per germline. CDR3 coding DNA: TGCGCCAGCAGCTTGAACGGACAGGGCGGTGAGACCCAGTACTTC. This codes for CASSLNGQGGETQYF.

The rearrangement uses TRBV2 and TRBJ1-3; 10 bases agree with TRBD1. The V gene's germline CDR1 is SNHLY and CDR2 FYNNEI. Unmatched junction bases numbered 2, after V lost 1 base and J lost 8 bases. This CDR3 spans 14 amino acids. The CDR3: CASSEGQGAYTIYF. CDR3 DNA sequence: TGTGCCAGCAGTGAAGGACAGGGGGCTTACACCATATATTTT.

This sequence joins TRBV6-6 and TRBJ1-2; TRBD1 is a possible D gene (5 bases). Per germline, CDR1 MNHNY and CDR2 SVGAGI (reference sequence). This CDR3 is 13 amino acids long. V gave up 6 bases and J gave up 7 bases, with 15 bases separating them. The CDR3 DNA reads TGTGCCAGCAGGGGGGGTGGGGACGCTGGCTACACCTTC. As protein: CASRGGGDAGYTF.

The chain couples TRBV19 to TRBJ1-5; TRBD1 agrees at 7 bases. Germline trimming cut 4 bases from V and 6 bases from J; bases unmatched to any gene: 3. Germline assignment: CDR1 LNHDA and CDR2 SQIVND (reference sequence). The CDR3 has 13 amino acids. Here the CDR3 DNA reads TGTGCCAGTAGTACACAGGGGATTCAGCCCCAGCATTTT. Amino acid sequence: CASSTQGIQPQHF. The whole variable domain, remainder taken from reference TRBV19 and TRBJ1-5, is DGGITQSPKYLFRKEGQNVTLSCEQNLNHDAMYWYRQDPGQGLRLIYYSQIVNDFQKGDIAEGYSVSREKKESFPLTVTSAQKNPTAFYLCASSTQGIQPQHFGDGTRLSIL.

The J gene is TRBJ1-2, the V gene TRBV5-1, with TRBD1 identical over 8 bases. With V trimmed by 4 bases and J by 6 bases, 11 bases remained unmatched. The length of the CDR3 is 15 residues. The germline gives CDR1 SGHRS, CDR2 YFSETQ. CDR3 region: CASSTDGQGRDGYTF. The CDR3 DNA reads TGCGCCAGCAGCACGGACGGACAGGGCAGGGATGGCTACACCTTC.

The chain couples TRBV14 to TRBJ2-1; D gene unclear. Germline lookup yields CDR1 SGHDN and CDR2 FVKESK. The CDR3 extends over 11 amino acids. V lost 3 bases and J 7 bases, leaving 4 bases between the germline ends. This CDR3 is CASSQRNEQFF. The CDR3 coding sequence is TGTGCCAGCAGCCAGAGGAATGAGCAGTTCTTC.

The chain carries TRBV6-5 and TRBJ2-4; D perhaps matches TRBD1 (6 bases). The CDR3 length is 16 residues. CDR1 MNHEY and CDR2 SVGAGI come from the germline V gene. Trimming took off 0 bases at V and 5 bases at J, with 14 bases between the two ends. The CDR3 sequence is CASSYSIGGGENIQYF. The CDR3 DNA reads TGTGCCAGCAGTTACTCGATAGGGGGTGGGGAAAACATTCAGTACTTC.

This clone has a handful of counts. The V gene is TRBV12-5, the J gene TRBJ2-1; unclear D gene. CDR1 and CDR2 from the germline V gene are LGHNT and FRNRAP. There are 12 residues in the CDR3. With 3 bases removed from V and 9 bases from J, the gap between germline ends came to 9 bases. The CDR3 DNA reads TGTGCTAGTGGTTTCCTACGTGGTGAGCAGTTCTTC. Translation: CASGFLRGEQFF. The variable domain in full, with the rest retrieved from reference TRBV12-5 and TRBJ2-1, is DARVTQTPRHKVTEMGQEVTMRCQPILGHNTVFWYRQTMMQGLELLAYFRNRAPLDDSGMPKDRFSAEMPDATLATLKIQPSEPRDSAVYFCASGFLRGEQFFGPGTRLTVL.